A selection of T cell receptor beta chains follows, all from one sample in a study of T-cell memory formation after mild COVID-19. TCRdb recomputed calls from the 5' RACE reads with MiXCR, one row per CDR3 protein. The sample has 150,000 to 200,000 distinct CDR3 sequences; 31% are singletons. The sample comprised PBMCs or a T cell subset sorted from them (not recorded which). The receptor source for this set is an adult woman who had mild COVID-19 (a few samples of this study predate the infection). Cell type and time point are not known. The CDR3 runs from the conserved cysteine through the conserved F or W. A D gene is named only where the DNA matches it firmly. Some rows have no size entry. The others give once, few or many, or a class for an expanded clone.

abundance	v_gene	d_gene	j_gene	CDR3aa	CDR3nt
.	TRBV2	.	TRBJ2-7	CASSEGRQPRGYEQYF	TGTGCCAGCAGTGAAGGAAGGCAACCCCGCGGCTACGAGCAGTACTTC
.	TRBV6-5	.	TRBJ1-2	CASSYLDREDYTF	TGTGCCAGCAGTTACTTGGACAGAGAGGACTACACCTTC
.	TRBV7-6	TRBD2	TRBJ2-2	CASSPGLAGGPVRTGELFF	TGTGCCAGCAGCCCCGGACTAGCGGGAGGGCCGGTGAGGACCGGGGAGCTGTTTTTT
.	TRBV24-1	TRBD2	TRBJ2-2	CATSDIGTSVVSGELFF	TGTGCCACCAGTGACATCGGGACTAGCGTGGTGTCCGGGGAGCTGTTTTTT
.	TRBV7-2	.	TRBJ2-1	CASTQEGLKGSEQFF	TGTGCCAGCACACAGGAGGGACTCAAGGGTAGTGAGCAGTTCTTC
.	TRBV9	.	TRBJ2-7	CASSTSPLGSYEQYF	TGTGCCAGCAGCACGTCTCCCCTCGGCTCCTACGAGCAGTACTTC
medium-sized	TRBV12-3/TRBV12-4	TRBD1	TRBJ2-7	CASLWTGAYEQYF	TGTGCCAGCCTTTGGACAGGGGCCTACGAGCAGTACTTC
few	TRBV29-1	.	TRBJ2-1	CSVDGVQGSYNEQFF	TGCAGCGTCGACGGAGTACAGGGCTCCTACAATGAGCAGTTCTTC
few	TRBV29-1	TRBD1	TRBJ2-7	CSGSRDRVTYEQYF	TGCAGCGGGTCCCGGGACAGGGTTACCTACGAGCAGTACTTC
.	TRBV3-1	.	TRBJ1-3	CASSPYRTSGNTIYF	TGTGCCAGCAGCCCCTACCGGACCTCTGGAAACACCATATATTTT
.	TRBV3-1	.	TRBJ1-5	CASSQDSNQPQHF	TGTGCCAGCAGCCAAGATAGCAATCAGCCCCAGCATTTT
few	TRBV7-9	TRBD2	TRBJ2-3	CASSRRPSGTTDTQYF	TGTGCCAGCAGTCGTCGTCCTAGCGGTACCACAGATACGCAGTATTTT
few	TRBV3-1	TRBD1	TRBJ2-1	CASSPGTGEGLLAYNEQFF	TGTGCCAGCAGCCCAGGGACAGGGGAGGGTCTACTGGCCTACAATGAGCAGTTCTTC
.	TRBV5-1	TRBD1	TRBJ1-1	CASSFRQGLLDTEAFF	TGCGCCAGCAGCTTCCGACAGGGGTTGTTGGACACTGAAGCTTTCTTT
.	TRBV9	.	TRBJ2-3	CASSVDIGTSTDTQYF	TGTGCCAGCAGCGTAGATATAGGGACTAGCACAGATACGCAGTATTTT
few	TRBV3-1	TRBD1	TRBJ1-1	CASSQYKGQGTEAFF	TGTGCCAGCAGCCAATATAAGGGACAGGGAACTGAAGCTTTCTTT
few	TRBV5-1	TRBD1	TRBJ1-2	CASSPRQGNYGYTF	TGCGCCAGCAGCCCAAGACAGGGTAACTATGGCTACACCTTC
.	TRBV24-1	.	TRBJ1-2	CATSEQGVDYGYTF	TGTGCCACCAGTGAACAGGGAGTAGACTATGGCTACACCTTC
medium-sized	TRBV5-1	TRBD2	TRBJ2-1	CASSLRLAPNEQFF	TGCGCCAGCAGCTTGCGACTAGCTCCCAATGAGCAGTTCTTC
.	TRBV15	.	TRBJ1-1	CATRHLMNTEAFF	TGTGCCACTAGACACCTTATGAACACTGAAGCTTTCTTT
.	TRBV6-2/TRBV6-3	TRBD1	TRBJ2-1	CASRYPGQGMNEQFF	TGTGCCAGCAGATATCCGGGACAGGGGATGAATGAGCAGTTCTTC
few	TRBV5-6	.	TRBJ2-1	CASYGIHGDSYNEQFF	TGTGCCAGCTACGGGATCCATGGTGACTCCTACAATGAGCAGTTCTTC
.	TRBV10-3	.	TRBJ2-5	CAIRGPGRDQETQYF	TGTGCCATCAGGGGACCCGGTAGGGATCAAGAGACCCAGTACTTC
.	TRBV9	.	TRBJ1-2	CASSVNTGPYGYTF	TGTGCCAGCAGCGTAAACACCGGCCCCTATGGCTACACCTTC
.	TRBV20-1	.	TRBJ1-2	CSARDGRSTGGYTF	TGCAGTGCTAGAGATGGTCGGTCAACGGGGGGCTACACCTTC
.	TRBV2	TRBD1	TRBJ2-7	CASSDPGQGIYEQYF	TGTGCCAGCAGCGACCCGGGACAGGGGATCTACGAGCAGTACTTC
many	TRBV7-2	.	TRBJ2-7	CASTPRVVHEQYF	TGTGCCAGCACTCCGAGGGTTGTCCACGAGCAGTACTTC
.	TRBV7-3	TRBD2	TRBJ2-1	CASSLTSVSYNEQFF	TGTGCCAGCAGCTTGACTAGCGTGTCCTACAATGAGCAGTTCTTC
few	TRBV7-2	.	TRBJ1-1	CASSLDRYTEAFF	TGTGCCAGCAGCTTAGACAGGTACACTGAAGCTTTCTTT
few	TRBV6-5	TRBD2	TRBJ2-3	CASLSGSTDTQYF	TGTGCCAGCCTTAGCGGGTCCACAGATACGCAGTATTTT
.	TRBV19	TRBD1	TRBJ1-2	CASTRDRAHGYTF	TGTGCCAGTACCCGGGACAGGGCCCATGGCTACACCTTC
.	TRBV6-4	.	TRBJ1-2	CASSDSAANYGYTF	TGTGCCAGCAGTGATTCTGCGGCAAACTATGGCTACACCTTC
few	TRBV24-1	.	TRBJ2-5	CATSDPSREETQYF	TGTGCCACCAGTGATCCATCCAGGGAAGAGACCCAGTACTTC
.	TRBV7-2	.	TRBJ1-5	CASSLAARASNQPQHF	TGTGCCAGCAGCTTAGCGGCCAGGGCAAGCAATCAGCCCCAGCATTTT
.	TRBV4-1	.	TRBJ2-3	CASSQESMPPVPQYF	TGCGCCAGCAGCCAAGAATCAATGCCCCCGGTTCCGCAGTATTTT
.	TRBV7-9	.	TRBJ2-2	CASSLEQGQVDTGELFF	TGTGCCAGCAGCTTAGAGCAAGGTCAGGTCGACACCGGGGAGCTGTTTTTT
.	TRBV12-3/TRBV12-4	.	TRBJ2-7	CASSETGTVSYEQYF	TGTGCCAGCAGTGAGACCGGGACTGTTTCCTACGAGCAGTACTTC
.	TRBV7-9	.	TRBJ2-7	CASSLGHPYEQYF	TGTGCCAGCAGCCTGGGACACCCCTACGAGCAGTACTTC
.	TRBV7-6	.	TRBJ2-3	CASSAGPSTDTQYF	TGTGCCAGCAGCGCCGGGCCTTCCACAGATACGCAGTATTTT
.	TRBV5-1	.	TRBJ2-5	CASSLEFETQYF	TGCGCCAGCAGCTTGGAGTTTGAGACCCAGTACTTC
few	TRBV27	TRBD1	TRBJ2-7	CASSLGSGTAYEQYF	TGTGCCAGCAGTTTGGGTTCCGGGACAGCCTACGAGCAGTACTTC
few	TRBV7-2	TRBD2	TRBJ2-1	CASSSSGGAYNEQFF	TGTGCCAGCAGCAGTAGCGGGGGGGCTTACAATGAGCAGTTCTTC
.	TRBV11-1	.	TRBJ2-3	CASKTGFSTDTQYF	TGTGCCAGTAAAACAGGATTCAGCACAGATACGCAGTATTTT
few	TRBV5-5	.	TRBJ1-6	CASSLIGVLGSPLHF	TGTGCCAGCAGCCTGATCGGGGTCCTGGGTTCACCCCTCCACTTT
.	TRBV20-1	TRBD2	TRBJ2-3	CSAADPGRGFTDTQYF	TGCAGTGCAGCCGATCCAGGGCGGGGGTTCACAGATACGCAGTATTTT
few	TRBV5-6	.	TRBJ2-3	CASYRRGLTDTQYF	TGTGCCTCCTACCGACGGGGGCTCACAGATACGCAGTATTTT
few	TRBV19	TRBD2	TRBJ2-1	CAASVWGGGSYNEQFF	TGTGCCGCCAGCGTTTGGGGCGGGGGCTCCTACAATGAGCAGTTCTTC
.	TRBV12-3/TRBV12-4	TRBD2	TRBJ2-2	CASSLAGTISGELFF	TGTGCCAGCAGTTTAGCCGGGACTATATCCGGGGAGCTGTTTTTT
.	TRBV7-2	.	TRBJ2-4	CASSSHWTSHSAKNIQYF	TGTGCCAGCAGCTCCCACTGGACTTCCCATTCGGCCAAAAACATTCAGTACTTC
few	TRBV7-9	.	TRBJ2-5	CASALVGGRETQYF	TGTGCCAGCGCGCTTGTGGGGGGCAGGGAGACCCAGTACTTC
few	TRBV30	.	TRBJ2-3	CAWSPGNRDPPYF	TGTGCCTGGAGCCCAGGGAACCGGGACCCTCCGTATTTT